These T cell receptor beta chains were read from a single sample in a study of blood T cell repertoires in COVID-19. Profiled with immunoSEQ multiplex PCR; TCRdb holds only in-frame clones, not every one. The sample shows some 64,000 clones, about 88% of them seen only once. Sequenced: peripheral blood. The receptors stem from a man in his sixties or seventies with acute or convalescent COVID-19. Each CDR3 is given with its conserved first and last residue. A D gene is named only where the DNA matches it firmly. Some rows have no size entry. The others give once, few or many, or a class for an expanded clone.

V gene	J gene	D gene	CDR3 length	clone size	CDR3 DNA	CDR3 protein
TRBV7-9	TRBJ1-2	TRBD1	14	NA	TGTGCCAGCAGCTCCCTGGGACAGAACTATGGCTACACCTTC	CASSSLGQNYGYTF
TRBV20-1	TRBJ1-2	NA	13	NA	TGCAGTGCTAGTAGTCAGCCTGGCGGTGGCTACACCTTC	CSASSQPGGGYTF
TRBV18	TRBJ2-3	NA	14	NA	TGTGCCAGCTCAACCTATCGGGGCACAGATACGCAGTATTTT	CASSTYRGTDTQYF
TRBV3-1/TRBV3-2	TRBJ1-3	TRBD1	15	NA	TGTGCCAGCAGCGCACAGGGGGCAAAAGGAAACACCATATATTTT	CASSAQGAKGNTIYF
TRBV19	TRBJ1-5	NA	13	NA	TGTGCCAGTAGTATTCGTCTATATCAGCCCCAGCATTTT	CASSIRLYQPQHF
TRBV24-1	TRBJ2-7	NA	13	NA	TGTGCCACCAGTGAAACAGGAACCTACGAGCAGTACTTC	CATSETGTYEQYF
TRBV4-2	TRBJ1-5	NA	14	NA	TGTGCCAGCAGCCAAGGACGGGACAATCAGCCCCAGCATTTT	CASSQGRDNQPQHF
TRBV18	TRBJ2-3	TRBD2	16	NA	TGTGCCAGCTCACCGAGGACTAGCGGAATCACAGATACGCAGTATTTT	CASSPRTSGITDTQYF
TRBV19	TRBJ1-5	TRBD1	16	NA	TGTGCCAGTAGTAGTGTGGCGGGACAGGGGTATCAGCCCCAGCATTTT	CASSSVAGQGYQPQHF
TRBV5-8	TRBJ2-1	TRBD2	15	NA	TGTGCCAGCAGCTTGGTAAGCGGGGCCTACAATGAGCAGTTCTTC	CASSLVSGAYNEQFF
TRBV19	TRBJ1-2	NA	18	NA	TGTGCCAGTAGTCGAGACGTCGGATTTGGGACTCTTAACTATGGCTACACCTTC	CASSRDVGFGTLNYGYTF
TRBV7-2	TRBJ2-1	NA	15	NA	TGTGCCAGCAGCCTCCAAAGCGTAAGGTCTAATGAGCAGTTCTTC	CASSLQSVRSNEQFF
TRBV6-5	TRBJ1-5	NA	13	NA	TGTGCCAGCAGTACAGTTAGCAATCAGCCCCAGCATTTT	CASSTVSNQPQHF
TRBV4-3	TRBJ2-7	TRBD2	14	once	TGCGCCAGCAGCCAAGATCGGGGGGCCTACGAGCAGTACTTC	CASSQDRGAYEQYF
TRBV23-1	TRBJ1-4	NA	17	NA	TGCGCCAGCAGTCAATCCTCGAAGAGATTCCCTAATGAAAAACTGTTTTTT	CASSQSSKRFPNEKLFF
TRBV18	TRBJ2-5	NA	14	NA	TGTGCCAGCTCACGTGCCGGGGGTCAAGAGACCCAGTACTTC	CASSRAGGQETQYF
TRBV5-1	TRBJ2-7	TRBD1	15	NA	TGCGCCAGCAAAAGGCAGGGACAGGGGGCTTACGAGCAGTACTTC	CASKRQGQGAYEQYF
TRBV7-2	TRBJ2-4	NA	16	NA	TGTGCCAGCAGCTTAAGATTAGCGGACACCAAAAACATTCAGTACTTC	CASSLRLADTKNIQYF
TRBV6-6	TRBJ2-2	TRBD1	14	NA	TGTGCCAGCAGTAGAGACAGGGACACCGGGGAGCTGTTTTTT	CASSRDRDTGELFF
TRBV9	TRBJ2-7	TRBD1	12	few	TGTGCCAGCAGCTTCGACAGGGGCGAGCAGTACTTC	CASSFDRGEQYF
TRBV10-3	TRBJ2-2	NA	18	NA	TGTGCCATCAGTGAGTCACGGGGGATGACGGCGAACACCGGGGAGCTGTTTTTT	CAISESRGMTANTGELFF
TRBV2	TRBJ1-1	NA	11	NA	TGTGCCAGCAGTGTTCGCGGAGAAGCTTTCTTT	CASSVRGEAFF
TRBV9	TRBJ2-7	TRBD1	15	NA	TGTGCCAGCAGCGGGGGGACAGGGCTTTCCTACGAGCAGTACTTC	CASSGGTGLSYEQYF
TRBV6-5	TRBJ1-1	NA	14	NA	TGTGCCAGCAGTTTCTCCTCGGGGGACACTGAAGCTTTCTTT	CASSFSSGDTEAFF